This passage covers 28 T cell receptor beta chains from one sample sequenced in a study of T-cell reconstitution after alpha-beta-depleted transplantation in children (dated by TCRdb to 2016 to 2018). Receptor libraries were prepared by PCR. The sequencing machine was an Illumina HiSeq 2500. TCR libraries were prepared with molecular barcoding, using unique molecular identifiers to normalize TCRbeta repertoire quantification. The raw public data were reprocessed by TCRdb itself: fastp quality trimming at Q25, MiXCR clonotype calling, in-frame beta chains only. A single entry per CDR3 protein holds the most common genes and DNA from its merged rows. Within this sample are under 250,000 distinct CDR3 sequences, with 6.6% of them counted one time only. About 5.9% of the sample is taken by the ten largest. The sample's treatment or condition label, in plain terms: allogeneic hematopoietic cell transplantation with graft depleted of TCRalphabeta T cells and CD19 B cells.

The sample was PBMCs, taken before TCRalphabeta/CD19-depleted stem cell transplant. The source of these receptors is a boy between 2 and 10 years old with acute lymphoblastic leukemia, due to receive a stem cell transplant.

The DNA of the CDR3 is TGTGCCGGGGGGGGTCCCCAAGAGACCCAGTACTTC. Translation: CAGGGPQETQYF. The chain employs TRBV30 and TRBJ2-5; 7 bases are a match to TRBD2. CDR3 size: 12 residues. Trimming removed 8 bases from V and 1 base from J; junction bases left unmatched: 4. CDR1 and CDR2 from the germline V gene are GTSNPN and SVGIG (reference sequence).

This clonotype was counted at least ten times. The rearrangement uses TRBV9 and TRBJ2-3; D call uncertain. The CDR3 has 14 residues. V dropped 3 bases and J dropped 2 bases, with 10 bases sitting between them. Germline CDR1 SGDLS, CDR2 YYNGEE. CDR3 protein: CASSGLKLTDTQYF. As DNA, the CDR3 is TGTGCCAGCAGCGGCCTAAAACTCACAGATACGCAGTATTTT.

This clonotype was seen many times. The V call is TRBV20-1, the J call TRBJ2-1, with 7 bases identical to TRBD2. Germline loops: CDR1 DFQATT, CDR2 SNEGSKA (reference sequence). CDR3 length equals 14 residues. The V and J ends lost 3 bases and 4 bases, in that order; junction bases with no gene match: 6. The CDR3 bases are TGCAGTGCTAGGAGTCTAGCGGAATACAATGAGCAGTTCTTC. Protein: CSARSLAEYNEQFF.

This clonotype was seen ten or more times. This rearrangement joins TRBV5-1 to TRBJ1-2; the match to TRBD1 covers 8 bases. The CDR3 loop spans 14 amino acids. Trimming removed 3 bases from V and 8 bases from J; junction bases left unmatched: 9. CDR1 SGHRS and CDR2 YFSETQ come from the germline V gene. The CDR3 loop reads CASSSTPTGEGYTF. In DNA, the CDR3 is TGCGCCAGCAGCTCGACGCCGACAGGGGAGGGCTACACCTTC.

The sample holds many counts of this clonotype. CDR3 sequence: CASRDSFNQPQHF. For the CDR3, the DNA is TGTGCCAGCAGGGACAGTTTCAATCAGCCCCAGCATTTT. The chain couples TRBV27 to TRBJ1-5; D is perhaps TRBD1 (6 bases). Trimming stripped 6 bases from V and 3 bases from J, with 9 bases between. This CDR3 is 13 amino acids long. Looked up from germline, CDR1 is MNHEY and CDR2 is SMNVEV (reference sequence).

This clonotype was seen ten or more times. The chain carries TRBV4-2 and TRBJ2-1, with D possibly being TRBD2 (5 bases). Trimming removed 1 base from V and 3 bases from J, with 10 bases in between. Germline V gives CDR1 LGHNA, CDR2 YNFKEQ. This CDR3 has 15 residues. Written as DNA, the CDR3 is TGTGCCAGCAGCCAAGCTGGAGGCAGCTACAATGAGCAGTTCTTC. Protein product: CASSQAGGSYNEQFF.

This clonotype was picked up many times. V and J are TRBV6-1 and TRBJ2-1; 7 nucleotides align to TRBD2. The CDR3 consists of 15 residues. With 4 bases clipped from V and 2 bases from J, the junction kept 5 bases outside the gene matches. CDR1 is MNHNS and CDR2 is SASEGT in the germline V gene. CDR3 protein: CASSGGRGTYNEQFF. DNA for the CDR3: TGTGCCAGCAGTGGGGGGAGGGGAACCTACAATGAGCAGTTCTTC.

This clonotype was recorded many times. This chain links TRBV7-2 with TRBJ2-1; D not resolved. The germline V gene has CDR1 SGHTA and CDR2 FQGNSA. Trimming took 5 bases from V and 7 from J, leaving 9 bases between them. The CDR3 contains 12 residues. The CDR3 region has the DNA TGTGCCAGCAGCCTGCTAGTAAATGAGCAGTTCTTC. Translation: CASSLLVNEQFF.

This clonotype was observed a few times. CDR3 DNA: TGTGCCAGCAGTTCAATTACAGGGGGGAATCAGCCCCAGCATTTT. Its protein product is CASSSITGGNQPQHF. V usage is TRBV12-3 or TRBV12-4 and J usage is TRBJ1-5, with TRBD1 identical over 8 bases. With 4 bases clipped from V and 4 bases from J, the junction kept 6 bases outside the gene matches. The CDR3 extends over 15 amino acids.

This clonotype was observed a few times. J is TRBJ2-2 and V is TRBV7-9; TRBD1 is a possible D gene (7 bases). The CDR3 is made up of 19 amino acids. Between the trimmed V and J ends, which lost 4 bases and 1 base, there was a span of 22 bases. CDR1 is SEHNR and CDR2 is FQNEAQ in the germline V gene (reference sequence). CDR3 sequence (DNA): TGTGCCAGCAGCTCCGAAGGCCCGGGAGACAGGGTGAACACCGGGGAGCTGTTTTTT. Translated: CASSSEGPGDRVNTGELFF.

This clonotype was recorded at least ten times. The rearrangement links TRBV28 to TRBJ1-1, with D hard to call. Germline CDR1 reads MDHEN; CDR2 reads SYDVKM. Trimming pared 5 bases from V and 4 bases from J, leaving 11 bases between. This CDR3 comprises 13 residues. CDR3 residues: CASSPPGVTEAFF. For the CDR3, the DNA is TGTGCCAGCAGTCCCCCCGGAGTCACTGAAGCTTTCTTT.

The sample holds many counts of this clonotype. The CDR3 DNA is TGTGCCAGCAGTTTCCCCGGGGGGCCAACGGACATTCAGTACTTC. As protein: CASSFPGGPTDIQYF. The rearrangement links TRBV28 to TRBJ2-4; D might be TRBD2 (7 bases). Trimming left V 3 bases short and J 8 bases short, with 17 bases between. Per germline, CDR1 MDHEN and CDR2 SYDVKM. The CDR3 runs 15 residues.

In this sample, this clonotype turned up a few times. At one boundary the junction diverges from the germline segment, which might be a read error. The V call is TRBV20-1, the J call TRBJ2-7; D gene ambiguous. CDR3 length: 11 residues. The germline CDR1 and CDR2 sequences are DFQATT and SNEGSKA (reference sequence). CDR3 amino acids: CSASQTQAVSF. CDR3 nucleotides: TGCAGTGCTAGCCAGACGCAGGCGGTAAGCTTC.

This clonotype was seen ten or more times. The rearrangement uses TRBV5-1 and TRBJ2-1; D gene ambiguous. V dropped 5 bases and J dropped 4 bases, with 16 bases sitting between them. The V gene's germline CDR1 is SGHRS and CDR2 YFSETQ. The CDR3 has 15 amino acids. The chain's CDR3 is CASRPADETYNEQFF. CDR3 nucleotides: TGCGCCAGCAGACCCGCGGACGAGACTTACAATGAGCAGTTCTTC. The full variable domain, with the rest looked up from reference TRBV5-1 and TRBJ2-1, is KAGVTQTPRYLIKTRGQQVTLSCSPISGHRSVSWYQQTPGQGLQFLFEYFSETQRNKGNFPGRFSGRQFSNSRSEMNVSTLELGDSALYLCASRPADETYNEQFFGPGTRLTVL.

This clonotype showed up many times. The V call is TRBV19, the J call TRBJ2-2; no clear D. CDR1 and CDR2 from the germline V gene are LNHDA and SQIVND (reference sequence). Trimming removed 3 bases at V and 3 bases at J, with 14 bases between. The CDR3 runs to 16 residues. The CDR3 nucleotides read TGTGCCAGTAGTATGGCCGGGTGGGGTGACACCGGGGAGCTGTTTTTT. As protein: CASSMAGWGDTGELFF.

Ten or more counts support this clonotype. The genes are TRBV7-9 and TRBJ2-7; TRBD1 or TRBD2 may be the D gene (6 bases each). This CDR3 has 12 amino acids. Per germline, CDR1 SEHNR and CDR2 FQNEAQ (reference sequence). The V end lost 7 bases, the J end lost 5 bases, and 12 bases lay between the germline ends. CDR3 residues: CASTKGGDEQYF. The CDR3 DNA is TGTGCCAGCACCAAGGGGGGTGACGAGCAGTACTTC.

This clonotype was observed at least ten times. This sequence joins TRBV7-2 and TRBJ2-7; TRBD1 might be the D (5 bases). Germline V gene sequence: CDR1 SGHTA, CDR2 FQGNSA. The CDR3 consists of 17 residues. Trimming took off 4 bases at V and 1 base at J, with 20 bases between the two ends. The CDR3 region is CASSSLRSDRASYEQYF. Here the CDR3 DNA reads TGTGCCAGCAGCTCACTCAGGTCCGACAGAGCATCCTACGAGCAGTACTTC.

This clonotype was counted at least ten times. The CDR3 DNA follows: TGTGCCAGCAGCCTCATTCTCGGGGACACCGGGGAGCTGTTTTTT. Amino acids: CASSLILGDTGELFF. The rearrangement links TRBV7-9 to TRBJ2-2; D may be TRBD2 (5 bases). Germline CDR1 and CDR2: SEHNR and FQNEAQ (reference sequence). The germline V and J ends were trimmed by 5 bases and 3 bases, with 13 bases remaining between them. The CDR3 sequence is 15 residues long.

The chain joins TRBV15 to TRBJ1-6; D not certain. The CDR3 runs 13 residues. The V and J ends lost 5 bases and 6 bases respectively, with 8 bases between them. In germline, CDR1 is LNHNV, CDR2 YYDKDF (reference sequence). In DNA, the CDR3 is TGTGCCACCAGCCTTGGTCCTAATTCACCCCTCCACTTT. This sequence encodes CATSLGPNSPLHF.

This sequence joins TRBV19 and TRBJ1-5; D call uncertain. From germline, CDR1 is LNHDA and CDR2 SQIVND (reference sequence). CDR3 length: 14 amino acids. V lost 8 bases, J lost 5 bases, and 16 bases lay in between. The CDR3 bases are TGTGCCAGTCATGGCGAAAATACTTATCAGCCCCAGCATTTT. Protein product: CASHGENTYQPQHF. Combining the CDR3 with reference TRBV19 and TRBJ1-5 gives the whole variable domain DGGITQSPKYLFRKEGQNVTLSCEQNLNHDAMYWYRQDPGQGLRLIYYSQIVNDFQKGDIAEGYSVSREKKESFPLTVTSAQKNPTAFYLCASHGENTYQPQHFGDGTRLSIL.

The sample holds many counts of this clonotype. The V and J genes are TRBV20-1 and TRBJ1-1, with D unresolved. The V end was cut by 4 bases, the J end by 0 bases, with 6 bases between. The CDR3 runs 12 residues. Germline V lookup: CDR1 DFQATT, CDR2 SNEGSKA (reference sequence). CDR3 loop: CSATILNTEAFF. CDR3 DNA sequence: TGCAGTGCTACCATTTTGAACACTGAAGCTTTCTTT.

Ten or more counts support this clonotype. The chain employs TRBV15 and TRBJ2-2; D gene ambiguous. CDR1 LNHNV and CDR2 YYDKDF come from the germline V gene (reference sequence). Trimming removed 5 bases at V and 2 bases at J, with 6 bases between. CDR3 size: 13 residues. This CDR3 is CATSRINTGELFF. CDR3 sequence (DNA): TGTGCCACCAGCCGAATTAACACCGGGGAGCTGTTTTTT.

This clonotype was counted at least ten times. The chain employs TRBV3-1 and TRBJ2-2, with 7 bases fitting TRBD2. The germline gives CDR1 LGHDT, CDR2 YNNKEL (reference sequence). The CDR3 length is 14 residues. The ends lost 1 base at V and 8 bases at J; junction bases unmatched: 4. The DNA for the CDR3 is TGTGCCAGCAGCCAAGTGGCGGGAGAGGGGGAGCTGTTTTTT. Amino acids: CASSQVAGEGELFF.

This clonotype was picked up many times. The chain carries TRBV28 and TRBJ2-3, with D uncertain. Germline V gives CDR1 MDHEN, CDR2 SYDVKM. The CDR3 runs to 13 residues. Trimming pared 8 bases from V and 3 bases from J, leaving 12 bases between. The CDR3 loop is CASFGVSTDTQYF. CDR3 nucleotides: TGTGCCAGCTTTGGGGTTTCTACAGATACGCAGTATTTT.

This clonotype has at least ten counts. The V and J genes are TRBV7-9 and TRBJ2-7; 11 bases fit TRBD1. The CDR3 length is 13 residues. Germline V lookup: CDR1 SEHNR, CDR2 FQNEAQ (reference sequence). V shed 8 bases and J 5 bases; nucleotides not matched to a gene: 5. CDR3: CASGQGAENEQYF. CDR3 in DNA: TGTGCCAGCGGACAGGGGGCTGAAAACGAGCAGTACTTC.

This clonotype was observed at least ten times. The V call is TRBV20-1, the J call TRBJ1-2; unclear D gene. Germline V gene sequence: CDR1 DFQATT, CDR2 SNEGSKA (reference sequence). The CDR3 extends over 14 amino acids. Trimming stripped 0 bases from V and 4 bases from J, with 12 bases between. CDR3 DNA sequence: TGCAGTGCTAGAGATCCGGGAAGCTTCTATGGCTACACCTTC. Its translation is CSARDPGSFYGYTF.

This clonotype appeared many times. The rearrangement uses TRBV28 and TRBJ2-7; D might be TRBD1 or TRBD2, each matching 5 bases. CDR1 is MDHEN and CDR2 is SYDVKM in the germline V gene. This CDR3 has 14 amino acids. Trimming removed 6 bases from V and 4 bases from J, with 16 bases in between. CDR3 in amino acids: CASRQGEGMYEQYF. For the CDR3, the DNA is TGTGCCAGCAGGCAGGGAGAAGGGATGTACGAGCAGTACTTC. Together with reference TRBV28 and TRBJ2-7, the CDR3 gives the full variable domain: DVKVTQSSRYLVKRTGEKVFLECVQDMDHENMFWYRQDPGLGLRLIYFSYDVKMKEKGDIPEGYSVSREKKERFSLILESASTNQTSMYLCASRQGEGMYEQYFGPGTRLTVT.

This clonotype showed up many times. The chain combines TRBV5-1 with TRBJ2-5; D is undetermined. The germline gives CDR1 SGHRS, CDR2 YFSETQ. The CDR3 consists of 14 residues. V dropped 0 bases and J dropped 3 bases, with 9 bases sitting between them. DNA for the CDR3: TGCGCCAGCAGCTTGGGGGTGGAGAAAGAGACCCAGTACTTC. This codes for CASSLGVEKETQYF.